The T cell receptor beta chain under discussion was sequenced for a study of CD8 T cells in Susac syndrome. Findings and limits, study-wide: The number of individuals included in the study's TCR sequencing and HLA analysis was acknowledged as relatively small.

RNA in amounts of about 0.5 to 1 ug was reverse transcribed with random hexamers. The CDR3 of TCR beta was amplified by immunoSEQ multiplex PCR across 54 Vbeta and 13 Jbeta. MiXCR was run by TCRdb on the immunoSEQ multiplex PCR reads, yielding one entry per CDR3 protein. This table has 95,000 to 150,000 distinct CDR3 sequences, 90% to 95% appearing once. Concerning this clonotype itself: What it binds is unknown.

Healthy donors acted as controls, with matching for age and sex. The CD8+ and CD4+ T cells were isolated magnetically using a negative isolation approach, whereas the TEMRA cells were enriched by FACS. This TCR was recovered from a human donor in good health. Sequenced sample: CD4+ T cells from PBMCs.

In nucleotides, the CDR3 is TGTGCCAGTAGTAATTGGGGGCTGGGCACTGAAGCTTTCTTT. Translated: CASSNWGLGTEAFF. The chain joins TRBV19 to TRBJ1-1; tentatively, D is TRBD1 (6 bases). Germline CDR1 and CDR2: LNHDA and SQIVND (reference sequence). CDR3 length equals 14 residues. V dropped 4 bases and J dropped 4 bases, with 13 bases sitting between them.